This TCR beta chain was documented in a study of T cell clones after liver transplantation. This table comes from immunoSEQ multiplex PCR, and its TCRdb copy is limited to in-frame clones, with some not included. This table has 70,000 to 95,000 clones, around four fifths appearing once. Sequencing was performed on CD4+ T cells from blood, taken at the 22-month timepoint. This sequence was found in a human patient who received a liver transplant. The graft donor may have given rise to some T cells.

CDR3 sequence: CASRKAGGPGETQYF. The CDR3 bases are TGTGCCAGCAGGAAAGCGGGGGGGCCGGGAGAGACCCAGTACTTC. The chain couples TRBV27 to TRBJ2-5; 10 bases fit TRBD2. With V trimmed by 6 bases and J by 4 bases, 8 bases remained unmatched. Germline V gives CDR1 MNHEY, CDR2 SMNVEV (reference sequence). The CDR3 spans 15 residues.